This section outlines one TCR beta chain sequence together with its context. Its cognate antigen is unknown. These data originate in a study of PD-L1 blockade in urothelial cancer. Looking at the study overall: Dosed intravenously at 1,200 mg every 3 weeks, atezolizumab was initiated by patients in the mid-2010s. The analyses of blood took place 3 weeks (second dose) and 6 weeks after treatment start.

The V gene's germline CDR1 is MGHRA and CDR2 YSYEKL. Trimming left V 0 bases short and J 7 bases short, with 18 bases between. The CDR3 runs 16 residues. Sampling of each patient yielded between 1 and 8 specimens, collected pretreatment and on-treatment. Study findings and constraints: Below-median pretreatment blood TCR clonality predicted better survival.

Profiled with immunoSEQ multiplex PCR; TCRdb holds only in-frame clones, not every one. This sample has about 110,000 clones, with about 85% found just once. The TCR was taken from a man between 50 and 59 years old with urothelial cancer. The sample consisted of PBMCs, taken around atezolizumab (anti-PD-L1) treatment. The V and J genes are TRBV4-1 and TRBJ1-2; perhaps TRBD1 as D (5 bases). The CDR3 is CASSQDSGGTGSGYTF. Here the CDR3 DNA reads TGCGCCAGCAGCCAAGATAGCGGAGGGACGGGCAGTGGCTACACCTTC.